The 21 T cell receptor beta chains below come from one sample, sequenced in a study of blood T cell repertoires in COVID-19. Libraries were prepared by immunoSEQ multiplex PCR; TCRdb keeps only in-frame clonotypes and omits some of them. Of about 320,000 clones listed, approximately 88% are singletons. The sequencing sample was made of PBMCs or T cells enriched from blood (not recorded which). The receptors here all came from a young man who had recovered from COVID-19.

This chain links TRBV25-1 with TRBJ2-2, with D maybe TRBD2 (5 bases). From germline, CDR1 is MGHDK and CDR2 SYGVNS. Trimming shortened V by 2 bases and J by 7 bases, and 11 bases separated the two germline ends. This CDR3 contains 14 residues. CDR3 loop: CASSETQGGGELFF. The DNA for the CDR3 is TGTGCCAGCAGTGAAACGCAAGGAGGCGGGGAGCTGTTTTTT.

The V gene is TRBV28, the J gene TRBJ2-2; TRBD1 matches 9 bases. Per the germline V gene, CDR1 is MDHEN and CDR2 is SYDVKM. The CDR3 totals 16 residues. V lost 10 bases to trimming and J lost 8 bases; unmatched junction nucleotides: 17. The CDR3 loop is CATSKAGTGYQGELFF. The CDR3 nucleotides are TGTGCCACCTCAAAGGCCGGGACAGGGTACCAAGGGGAGCTGTTTTTT. Looking up the rest from reference TRBV28 and TRBJ2-2 gives the full variable domain: DVKVTQSSRYLVKRTGEKVFLECVQDMDHENMFWYRQDPGLGLRLIYFSYDVKMKEKGDIPEGYSVSREKKERFSLILESASTNQTSMYLCATSKAGTGYQGELFFGEGSRLTVL.

In this sample, this clone turned up once. The chain couples TRBV5-4 to TRBJ2-1; D not resolved. The ends were cut back, 4 bases at V and 4 bases at J, with 3 bases in the middle. The CDR3 is made up of 11 amino acids. Looked up from germline, CDR1 is SGHNT and CDR2 is YYREEE (reference sequence). CDR3 sequence: CASSQYNEQFF. CDR3 bases: TGTGCCAGCAGCCAATACAATGAGCAGTTCTTC.

The chain joins TRBV27 to TRBJ1-4; 9 bases match TRBD1. Germline loops: CDR1 MNHEY, CDR2 SMNVEV (reference sequence). Losses at the gene ends were 7 bases for V and 7 bases for J; bases not matched to a gene: 7. The CDR3 is 14 amino acids. CDR3 protein: CASTGTGSGEKLFF. CDR3 in DNA: TGTGCCAGCACCGGGACAGGGTCAGGTGAAAAACTGTTTTTT.

The chain links TRBV27 to TRBJ2-5, with D possibly matching TRBD1 (6 bases). The CDR3 loop spans 16 amino acids. The V gene's germline CDR1 is MNHEY and CDR2 SMNVEV (reference sequence). Trimming shortened V by 0 bases and J by 5 bases, and 16 bases separated the two germline ends. The CDR3 sequence: CASSLSYRVLWETQYF. The DNA for the CDR3 is TGTGCCAGCAGTTTATCGTACAGGGTGCTATGGGAGACCCAGTACTTC.

J is TRBJ1-6 and V is TRBV3-1 (or the pseudogene TRBV3-2); the D is unclear. The germline V gene encodes CDR1 LGHDT and CDR2 YNNKEL (reference sequence). Between the trimmed V and J ends, which lost 4 bases and 12 bases, there was a span of 13 bases. This CDR3 has 13 residues. CDR3 in DNA: TGTGCCAGCAGCCTGGGTGCCAGCGTACCCCTCCACTTT. Its translation: CASSLGASVPLHF.

The V and J genes are TRBV10-3 and TRBJ1-1, with D perhaps matching TRBD1 (6 bases). In germline, CDR1 is ENHRY, CDR2 SYGVKD. This CDR3 has 17 amino acids. V was pared by 3 bases and J by 2 bases, with 19 bases between. The CDR3 is CAISDPNKWTANTEAFF. The CDR3 DNA reads as TGTGCCATCAGTGACCCCAACAAATGGACAGCAAACACTGAAGCTTTCTTT.

This chain connects TRBV6-1 to TRBJ1-4, with 10 bases identical to TRBD1. V lost 3 bases to trimming and J lost 5 bases; unmatched junction nucleotides: 3. CDR1 and CDR2 (germline): MNHNS, SASEGT. The CDR3 loop spans 15 amino acids. The CDR3 sequence is CASSDQGQGNEKLFF. As DNA, the CDR3 is TGTGCCAGCAGTGACCAGGGACAGGGGAATGAAAAACTGTTTTTT.

V gene TRBV7-6 combines with J gene TRBJ1-1, with D possibly matching TRBD1 (5 bases). The CDR3 runs 15 residues. The germline V and J ends were trimmed by 10 bases and 3 bases, with 21 bases remaining between them. Germline V gene lookup returns CDR1 SGHVS and CDR2 FNYEAQ. CDR3 sequence: CATKDSRRQHTEAFF. CDR3 in DNA: TGTGCCACCAAAGACAGCCGCAGGCAGCACACTGAAGCTTTCTTT. Based on the CDR3 plus reference TRBV7-6 and TRBJ1-1, the full variable domain is GAGVSQSPRYKVTKRGQDVALRCDPISGHVSLYWYRQALGQGPEFLTYFNYEAQQDKSGLPNDRFSAERPEGSISTLTIQRTEQRDSAMYRCATKDSRRQHTEAFFGQGTRLTVV.

The chain has TRBV25-1 and TRBJ1-5, with D unclear. The V end lost 3 bases, the J end lost 7 bases, and 7 bases lay between the germline ends. The germline V gene has CDR1 MGHDK and CDR2 SYGVNS. The CDR3 runs to 12 residues. The CDR3 sequence is CASSDRRQPQHF. Written as DNA, the CDR3 is TGTGCCAGCAGTGACAGGAGGCAGCCCCAGCATTTT.

This clone was seen only once. The chain employs TRBV3-1 (or the pseudogene TRBV3-2) and TRBJ1-3, with 10 bases that match TRBD1. CDR1 and CDR2 (germline): LGHDT, YNNKEL (reference sequence). The CDR3 runs 15 residues. V shed 4 bases, J shed 3 bases, and the junction held 3 bases outside the gene matches. The CDR3 bases are TGTGCCAGCAGCCCTGACAGGGGGCGTGGAAACACCATATATTTT. Residues: CASSPDRGRGNTIYF.

The rearrangement joins TRBV28 to TRBJ1-5; 8 positions match TRBD1. CDR1 MDHEN and CDR2 SYDVKM come from the germline V gene. V was pared by 4 bases and J by 1 base, with 3 bases of the junction left unmatched. The CDR3 has 15 residues. CDR3 nucleotide sequence: TGTGCCAGCAGTTGGAGGACAGGGAGCAATCAGCCCCAGCATTTT. This encodes CASSWRTGSNQPQHF.

The V and J genes are TRBV18 and TRBJ1-5; possibly TRBD1 for D (6 bases). The CDR3 contains 16 residues. From germline, CDR1 is KGHSH and CDR2 LQKENI. Trimming took off 1 base at V and 6 bases at J, with 16 bases between the two ends. The CDR3 sequence is CASSPQQGGIGQPQHF. As DNA, the CDR3 is TGTGCCAGCTCACCACAACAGGGAGGGATAGGTCAGCCCCAGCATTTT.

This chain uses TRBV21-1 with TRBJ2-7; TRBD2 reflects the table's D call only, with no check against the DNA. TRBV21-1 is recorded as a pseudogene. The CDR3 length is 13 residues. This CDR3 is CASSNSGAYEQYF. Written as DNA, the CDR3 is TGTGCCAGCAGCAATAGCGGGGCCTACGAGCAGTACTTC.

This sequence joins TRBV27 and TRBJ1-1; maybe TRBD1 (5 bases). In germline, CDR1 is MNHEY, CDR2 SMNVEV (reference sequence). V lost 7 bases and J lost 5, with 17 bases in between. There are 14 residues in the CDR3. CDR3 nucleotide sequence: TGTGCCAGCACCCCAGTCGGGGCGGGGACTGAAGCTTTCTTT. Amino acids: CASTPVGAGTEAFF.

The rearrangement links TRBV5-1 to TRBJ1-2; no definite D call. The CDR3 runs to 14 residues. The germline V gene encodes CDR1 SGHRS and CDR2 YFSETQ. Trimming removed 0 bases from V and 6 bases from J, with 12 bases in between. This CDR3 reads CASSLVQEEDGYTF. The DNA for the CDR3 is TGCGCCAGCAGCTTGGTCCAGGAGGAGGATGGCTACACCTTC.

The chain joins TRBV12-3 or TRBV12-4 to TRBJ1-4; D call uncertain. V lost 7 bases to trimming and J lost 4 bases, with 7 bases between them. The CDR3 extends over 12 amino acids. The CDR3 coding sequence is TGTGCCAGCACCTACAGTAATGAAAAACTGTTTTTT. Protein product: CASTYSNEKLFF.

This chain links TRBV19 with TRBJ2-2; the D gene is possibly TRBD2 (7 bases). Trimming shortened V by 6 bases and J by 0 bases, and 17 bases separated the two germline ends. The CDR3 totals 17 residues. Looked up from germline, CDR1 is LNHDA and CDR2 is SQIVND (reference sequence). The CDR3 loop is CASSRTTGGANTGELFF. CDR3 coding DNA: TGTGCCAGTAGCAGGACGACGGGGGGCGCGAACACCGGGGAGCTGTTTTTT. Together with reference TRBV19 and TRBJ2-2, the CDR3 gives the full variable domain: DGGITQSPKYLFRKEGQNVTLSCEQNLNHDAMYWYRQDPGQGLRLIYYSQIVNDFQKGDIAEGYSVSREKKESFPLTVTSAQKNPTAFYLCASSRTTGGANTGELFFGEGSRLTVL.

The chain recombines TRBV4-1 with TRBJ1-1; D gene unclear. The CDR3 is 15 residues long. Germline V gives CDR1 MGHRA, CDR2 YSYEKL. Trimming cost V 3 bases and J 5 bases, with 16 bases left between them. CDR3 in amino acids: CASSQQEGIGTEAFF. DNA for the CDR3: TGCGCCAGCAGCCAGCAGGAGGGAATAGGGACTGAAGCTTTCTTT.

The chain joins TRBV5-1 to TRBJ2-4, with D unclear. The CDR3 has 14 residues. CDR1 and CDR2 (germline): SGHRS, YFSETQ. V lost 2 bases and J 0 bases, leaving 6 bases between the germline ends. CDR3 sequence: CASSFDLAKNIQYF. The CDR3, as DNA: TGCGCCAGCAGCTTTGACTTAGCCAAAAACATTCAGTACTTC.

The genes are TRBV12-3 or TRBV12-4 and TRBJ1-2; 7 nucleotides line up with TRBD1. V shed 5 bases and J 8 bases; nucleotides not matched to a gene: 8. This CDR3 has 13 residues. The CDR3 DNA reads as TGTGCCAGCAGTAAACAGGGGAAGTTGGGCTACACCTTC. It translates to CASSKQGKLGYTF.